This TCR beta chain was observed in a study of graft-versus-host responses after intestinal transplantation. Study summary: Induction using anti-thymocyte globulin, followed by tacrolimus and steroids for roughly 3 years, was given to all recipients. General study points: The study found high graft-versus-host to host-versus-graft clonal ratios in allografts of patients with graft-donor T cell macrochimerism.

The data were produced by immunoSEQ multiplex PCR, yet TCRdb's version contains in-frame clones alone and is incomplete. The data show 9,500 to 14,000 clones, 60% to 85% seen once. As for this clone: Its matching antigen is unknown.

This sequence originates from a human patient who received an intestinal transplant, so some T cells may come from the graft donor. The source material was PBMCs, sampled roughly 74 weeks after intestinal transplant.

CDR3 region: CASSRDTQETQYF. The DNA for the CDR3 is TGTGCCAGCAGTCGGGACACCCAAGAGACCCAGTACTTC. The chain is built from TRBV6-4 and TRBJ2-5; D possibly corresponds to TRBD1 (6 bases). CDR3 size: 13 residues. The V end lost 5 bases, the J end lost 1 base, and 8 bases lay between the germline ends. Germline V gene sequence: CDR1 MRHNA, CDR2 SNTAGT.